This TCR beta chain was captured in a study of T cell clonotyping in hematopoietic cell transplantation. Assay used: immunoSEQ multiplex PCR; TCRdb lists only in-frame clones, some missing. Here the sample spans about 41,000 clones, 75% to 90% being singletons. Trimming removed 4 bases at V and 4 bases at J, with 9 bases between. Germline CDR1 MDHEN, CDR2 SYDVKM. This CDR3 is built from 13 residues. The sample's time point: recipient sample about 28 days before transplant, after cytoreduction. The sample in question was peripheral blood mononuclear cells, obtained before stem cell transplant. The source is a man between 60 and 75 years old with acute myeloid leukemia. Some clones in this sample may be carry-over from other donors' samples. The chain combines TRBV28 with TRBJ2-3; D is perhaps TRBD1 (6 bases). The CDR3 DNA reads TGTGCCAGCAGTTCATGGGGGCCAGATACGCAGTATTTT. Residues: CASSSWGPDTQYF. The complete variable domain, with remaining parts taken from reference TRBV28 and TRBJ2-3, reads DVKVTQSSRYLVKRTGEKVFLECVQDMDHENMFWYRQDPGLGLRLIYFSYDVKMKEKGDIPEGYSVSREKKERFSLILESASTNQTSMYLCASSSWGPDTQYFGPGTRLTVL.